The 6 T cell receptor beta chains given below trace back to one sample, sequenced in a study of blood T cell repertoires in COVID-19. Generated by immunoSEQ multiplex PCR, the TCRdb table keeps only in-frame clones and is missing some. This sample has around 170,000 clones, with over 65% found just once. Sequences were obtained from peripheral blood. Receptor source: a woman older than 75 with acute or convalescent COVID-19.

This clone has ten or more counts. The chain carries TRBV5-4 and TRBJ2-1, with TRBD2 identical over 10 bases. CDR3 length: 20 residues. Trimming removed 0 bases from V and 7 bases from J; junction bases left unmatched: 19. Germline V gene sequence: CDR1 SGHNT, CDR2 YYREEE (reference sequence). The CDR3 here is CASSLEPTTYSGRSLNEQFF. The CDR3 region has the DNA TGTGCCAGCAGCTTGGAGCCTACCACCTATAGCGGGAGGTCTTTAAATGAGCAGTTCTTC.

The chain uses TRBV6-5 and TRBJ2-7; TRBD1 matches at 7 bases. Germline trimming cut 11 bases from V and 9 bases from J; bases unmatched to any gene: 13. The CDR3 is 12 amino acids. Germline CDR1 is MNHEY and CDR2 is SVGAGI. The DNA of the CDR3 is TGTGCCTCCAAGACAGGGTATGGTGTGCAGTACTTC. Its translation: CASKTGYGVQYF.

The gene calls are TRBV3-1 (or the pseudogene TRBV3-2) and TRBJ2-5, with D maybe TRBD2 (7 bases). From germline, CDR1 is LGHDT and CDR2 YNNKEL (reference sequence). Trimming pared 4 bases from V and 5 bases from J, leaving 14 bases between. This CDR3 is built from 14 residues. The CDR3: CASSLGLGGETQYF. CDR3 nucleotides: TGTGCCAGCAGCCTCGGACTAGGGGGGGAGACCCAGTACTTC.

The chain combines TRBV19 with TRBJ2-3, with 7 bases lining up with TRBD1. The V segment lost 7 bases and the J segment 5 bases; nucleotides outside the gene matches: 15. CDR1 is LNHDA and CDR2 is SQIVND in the germline V gene (reference sequence). CDR3 size: 16 residues. The CDR3 DNA sequence: TGTGCCAGTACCGTAGAACCCGTAGGGGGCCGAGATACGCAGTATTTT. Its protein product is CASTVEPVGGRDTQYF.

The chain recombines TRBV2 with TRBJ1-2; TRBD1 might be the D (6 bases). Germline V gene lookup returns CDR1 SNHLY and CDR2 FYNNEI. The CDR3 length is 14 residues. V was cut by 5 bases and J by 0 bases, with 10 bases left in between. CDR3 in amino acids: CASSPQGANYGYTF. As DNA, the CDR3 is TGTGCCAGCAGTCCACAGGGTGCTAACTATGGCTACACCTTC.

The chain carries TRBV28 and TRBJ2-5, with 7 bases matching TRBD1. Germline CDR1 is MDHEN and CDR2 is SYDVKM. The V and J ends lost 5 bases and 5 bases, in that order; junction bases with no gene match: 8. The CDR3 covers 14 residues. The CDR3 is CASSISGQWETQYF. CDR3 in DNA: TGTGCCAGCAGTATTTCGGGACAGTGGGAGACCCAGTACTTC.